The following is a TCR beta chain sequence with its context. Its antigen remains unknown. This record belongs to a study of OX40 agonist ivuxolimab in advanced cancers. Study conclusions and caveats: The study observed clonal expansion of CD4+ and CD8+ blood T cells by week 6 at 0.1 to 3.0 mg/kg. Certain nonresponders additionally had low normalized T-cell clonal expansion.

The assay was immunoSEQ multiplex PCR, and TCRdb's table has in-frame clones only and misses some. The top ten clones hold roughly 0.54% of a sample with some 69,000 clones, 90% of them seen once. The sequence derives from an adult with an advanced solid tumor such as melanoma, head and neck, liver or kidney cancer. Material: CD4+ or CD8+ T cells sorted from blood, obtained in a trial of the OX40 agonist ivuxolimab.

CDR3 in amino acids: CASSRVLPGYGYTF. The CDR3 DNA sequence: TGTGCCAGCAGTCGGGTCCTACCGGGGTATGGCTACACCTTC. This chain connects TRBV28 to TRBJ1-2; D gene ambiguous. The germline CDR1 and CDR2 sequences are MDHEN and SYDVKM. With 5 bases removed from V and 5 bases from J, the gap between germline ends came to 15 bases. This CDR3 spans 14 amino acids.